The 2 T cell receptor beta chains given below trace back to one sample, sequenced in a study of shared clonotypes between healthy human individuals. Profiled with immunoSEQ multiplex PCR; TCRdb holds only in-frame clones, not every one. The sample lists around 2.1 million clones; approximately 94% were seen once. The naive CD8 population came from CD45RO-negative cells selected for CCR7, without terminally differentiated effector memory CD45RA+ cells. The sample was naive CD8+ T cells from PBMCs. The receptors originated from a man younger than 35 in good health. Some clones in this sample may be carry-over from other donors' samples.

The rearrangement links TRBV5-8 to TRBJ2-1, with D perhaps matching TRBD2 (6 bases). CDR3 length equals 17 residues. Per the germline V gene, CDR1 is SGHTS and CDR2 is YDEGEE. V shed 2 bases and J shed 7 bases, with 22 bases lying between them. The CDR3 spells CASSFRGLFVSGNEQFF. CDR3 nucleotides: TGTGCCAGCAGCTTTCGGGGACTGTTTGTGTCAGGAAATGAGCAGTTCTTC.

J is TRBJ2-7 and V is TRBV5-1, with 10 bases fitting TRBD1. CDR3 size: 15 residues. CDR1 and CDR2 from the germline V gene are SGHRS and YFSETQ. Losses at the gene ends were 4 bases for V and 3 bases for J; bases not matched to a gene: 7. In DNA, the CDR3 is TGCGCCAGCAGCCCCAGGACAGGGGGGATCTACGAGCAGTACTTC. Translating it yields CASSPRTGGIYEQYF.